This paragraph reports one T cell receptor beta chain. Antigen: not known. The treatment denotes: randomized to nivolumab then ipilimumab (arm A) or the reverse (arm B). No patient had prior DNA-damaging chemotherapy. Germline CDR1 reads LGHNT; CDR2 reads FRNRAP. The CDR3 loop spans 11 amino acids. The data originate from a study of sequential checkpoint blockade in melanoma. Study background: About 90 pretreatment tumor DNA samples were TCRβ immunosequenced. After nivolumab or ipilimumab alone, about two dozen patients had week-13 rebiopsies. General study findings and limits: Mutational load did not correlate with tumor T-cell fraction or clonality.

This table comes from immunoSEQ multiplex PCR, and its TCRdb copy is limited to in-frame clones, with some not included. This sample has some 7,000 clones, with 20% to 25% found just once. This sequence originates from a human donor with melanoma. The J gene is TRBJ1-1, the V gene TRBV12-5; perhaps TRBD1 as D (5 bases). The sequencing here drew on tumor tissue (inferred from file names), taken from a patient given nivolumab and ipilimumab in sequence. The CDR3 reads CASGEGREAFF. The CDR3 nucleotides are TGTGCCAGCGGCGAGGGGAGGGAAGCTTTCTTT.